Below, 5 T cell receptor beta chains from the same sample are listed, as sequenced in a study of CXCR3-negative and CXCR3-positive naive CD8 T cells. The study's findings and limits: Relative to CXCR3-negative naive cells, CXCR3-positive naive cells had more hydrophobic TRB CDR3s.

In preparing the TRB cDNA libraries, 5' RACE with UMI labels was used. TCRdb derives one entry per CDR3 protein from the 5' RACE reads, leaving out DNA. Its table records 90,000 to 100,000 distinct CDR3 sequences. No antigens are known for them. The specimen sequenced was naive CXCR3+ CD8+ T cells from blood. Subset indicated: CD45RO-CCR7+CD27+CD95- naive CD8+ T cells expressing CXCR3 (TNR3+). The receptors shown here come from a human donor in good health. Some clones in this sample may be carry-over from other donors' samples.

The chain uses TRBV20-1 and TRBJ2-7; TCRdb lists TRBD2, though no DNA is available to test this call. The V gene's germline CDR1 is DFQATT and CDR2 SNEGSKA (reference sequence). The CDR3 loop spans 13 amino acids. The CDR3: CSASSSADYEQYF.

This CDR3 reads CAISDPGYEQYF. This chain uses TRBV10-3 with TRBJ2-7; TCRdb gives TRBD1 as the D gene, but with no DNA this cannot be confirmed. The CDR3 loop spans 12 amino acids. The germline CDR1 and CDR2 sequences are ENHRY and SYGVKD.

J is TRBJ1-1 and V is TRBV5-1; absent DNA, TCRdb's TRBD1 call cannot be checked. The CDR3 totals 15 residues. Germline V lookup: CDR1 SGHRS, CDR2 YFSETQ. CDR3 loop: CASSLVTGGHTEAFF.

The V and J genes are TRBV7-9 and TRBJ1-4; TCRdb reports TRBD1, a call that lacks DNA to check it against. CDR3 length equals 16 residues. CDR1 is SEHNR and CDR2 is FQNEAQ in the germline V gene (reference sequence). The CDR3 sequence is CASSSWHGGTREKLFF.

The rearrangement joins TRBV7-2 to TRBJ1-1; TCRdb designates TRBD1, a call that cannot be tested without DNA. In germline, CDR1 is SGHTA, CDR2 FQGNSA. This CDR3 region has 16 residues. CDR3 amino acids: CASSHLSGGMNTEAFF.